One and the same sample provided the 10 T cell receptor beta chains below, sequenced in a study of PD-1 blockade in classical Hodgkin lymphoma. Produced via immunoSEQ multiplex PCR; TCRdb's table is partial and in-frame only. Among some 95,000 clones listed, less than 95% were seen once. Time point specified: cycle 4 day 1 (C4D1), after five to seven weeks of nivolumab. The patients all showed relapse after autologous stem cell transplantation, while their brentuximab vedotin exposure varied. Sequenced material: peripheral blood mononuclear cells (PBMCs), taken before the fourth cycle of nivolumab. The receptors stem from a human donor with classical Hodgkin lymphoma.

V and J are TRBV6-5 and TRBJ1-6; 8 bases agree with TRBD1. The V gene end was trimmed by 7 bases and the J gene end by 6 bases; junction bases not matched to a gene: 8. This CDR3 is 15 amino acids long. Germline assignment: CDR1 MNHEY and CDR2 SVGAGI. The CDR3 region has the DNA TGTGCCAGCACCGCTCGACAGGGGAGTAATTCACCCCTCCACTTT. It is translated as CASTARQGSNSPLHF.

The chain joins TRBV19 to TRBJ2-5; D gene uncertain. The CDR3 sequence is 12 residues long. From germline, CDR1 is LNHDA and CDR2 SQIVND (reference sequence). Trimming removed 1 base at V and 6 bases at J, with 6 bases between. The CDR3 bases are TGTGCCAGTAGTATAGTTGGGCAGACCCAGTACTTC. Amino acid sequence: CASSIVGQTQYF.

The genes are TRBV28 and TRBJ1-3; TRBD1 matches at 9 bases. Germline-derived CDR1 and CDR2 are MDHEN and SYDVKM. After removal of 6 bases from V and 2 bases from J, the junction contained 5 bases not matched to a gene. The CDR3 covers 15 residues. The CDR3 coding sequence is TGTGCCAGCAGCTACCGACAGGGGGCTGGAAACACCATATATTTT. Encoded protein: CASSYRQGAGNTIYF.

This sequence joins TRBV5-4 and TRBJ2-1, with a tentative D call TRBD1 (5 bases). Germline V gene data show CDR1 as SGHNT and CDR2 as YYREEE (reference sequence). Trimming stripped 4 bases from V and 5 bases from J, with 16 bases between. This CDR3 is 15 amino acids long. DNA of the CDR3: TGTGCCAGCAGCGAGCATCCTACAGGAGACAATGAGCAGTTCTTC. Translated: CASSEHPTGDNEQFF.

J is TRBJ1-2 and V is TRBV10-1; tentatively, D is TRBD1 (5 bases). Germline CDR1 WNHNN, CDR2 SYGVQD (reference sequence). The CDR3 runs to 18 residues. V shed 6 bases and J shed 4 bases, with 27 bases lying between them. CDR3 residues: CASRRSGVIKDRIYGYTF. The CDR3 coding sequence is TGCGCCAGCAGGAGATCTGGGGTTATAAAAGACAGAATCTATGGCTACACCTTC.

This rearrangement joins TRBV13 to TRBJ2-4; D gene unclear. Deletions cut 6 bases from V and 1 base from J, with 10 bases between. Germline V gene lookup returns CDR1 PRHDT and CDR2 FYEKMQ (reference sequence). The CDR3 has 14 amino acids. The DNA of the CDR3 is TGTGCCAGCAGACGCAGTACCGCCAAAAACATTCAGTACTTC. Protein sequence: CASRRSTAKNIQYF.

The CDR3 DNA is TGTGCCACCAAACGGGGCTCTGGAAACACCATATATTTT. Protein sequence: CATKRGSGNTIYF. The V and J genes are TRBV16 and TRBJ1-3; D is unresolved. This CDR3 spans 13 amino acids. Germline lookup yields CDR1 KGHSY and CDR2 FQNENV. Between the trimmed V and J ends, which lost 10 bases and 0 bases, there was a span of 10 bases.

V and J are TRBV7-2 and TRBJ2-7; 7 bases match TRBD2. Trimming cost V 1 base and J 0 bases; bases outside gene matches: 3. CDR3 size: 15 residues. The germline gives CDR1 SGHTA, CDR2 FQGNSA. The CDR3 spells CASSLVGLTSYEQYF. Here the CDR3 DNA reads TGTGCCAGCAGCTTAGTGGGACTAACCTCCTACGAGCAGTACTTC. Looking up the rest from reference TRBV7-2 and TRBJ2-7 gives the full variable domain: GAGVSQSPSNKVTEKGKDVELRCDPISGHTALYWYRQSLGQGLEFLIYFQGNSAPDKSGLPSDRFSAERTGGSVSTLTIQRTQQEDSAVYLCASSLVGLTSYEQYFGPGTRLTVT.

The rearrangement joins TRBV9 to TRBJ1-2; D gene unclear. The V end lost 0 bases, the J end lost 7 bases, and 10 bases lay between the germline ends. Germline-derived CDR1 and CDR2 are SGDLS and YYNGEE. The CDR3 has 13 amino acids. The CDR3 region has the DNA TGTGCCAGCAGCGTAGTGGGAGGGATTGGCTACACCTTC. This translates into CASSVVGGIGYTF.

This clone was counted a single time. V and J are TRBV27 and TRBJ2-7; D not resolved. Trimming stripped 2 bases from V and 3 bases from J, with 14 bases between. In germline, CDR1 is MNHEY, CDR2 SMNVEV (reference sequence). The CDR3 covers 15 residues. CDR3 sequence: CASSLGRGPLYEQYF. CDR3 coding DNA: TGTGCCAGCAGTTTAGGCCGTGGACCTCTCTACGAGCAGTACTTC.